This entry is about one T cell receptor beta chain. This clonotype was counted a few times. Its antigen is still unknown. Qualities for individual bases were not recorded, and no much larger clone is one base off. The record originates from a study of T-cell reconstitution after alpha-beta-depleted transplantation in children (dated by TCRdb to the mid-2010s). A note on the overall study: T-cell immune reconstitution after TCRalphabeta/CD19-depleted allogeneic hematopoietic cell transplantation in children was quantitatively tracked in the study by means of TCR repertoire profiling.

Read against the paper, the sample's treatment or condition label means: allogeneic hematopoietic cell transplantation with graft depleted of TCRalphabeta T cells and CD19 B cells. Transplant recipients were children who received TCRalphabeta/CD19-depleted allogeneic hematopoietic cell grafts. Findings and caveats that apply to the study as a whole: Over the following months the frequencies of hyperexpanded clones went down, and after one year T-cell counts and TCRbeta diversity were mostly credited to newly produced T cells. The high TCRbeta diversity at day 60 in some patients was ascribed to recipient T cells and intrathymic progenitors that had survived conditioning. Apparently early alphabetaT-cell count recovery about two months after transplant reportedly relied on only several hundred rapidly expanded clones derived from non-depleted graft cells.

The germline V gene (reference sequence) sets CDR1 to SGHNT and CDR2 to YYREEE. The germline V and J ends show losses of 0 bases and 4 bases respectively, and no gene match explains 15 bases of the junction. The CDR3 covers 19 residues, taking in both the cysteine and the phenylalanine. Just the 57-base CDR3 DNA is kept, in frame starting at base 1. The library came from PCR. The run used an Illumina HiSeq 2500. To normalize quantification of the TCRbeta repertoire, the TCR libraries were built with molecular barcoding that relied on unique molecular identifiers. TCRdb trimmed public reads at Q25 via fastp, called clones via MiXCR and kept in-frame beta chains. Each entry is one CDR3 protein sequence, shown with its most common DNA and genes. Present in this sample are 250,000 to 300,000 distinct CDR3 sequences, roughly 7.8% of which were seen just once. Clones ranked in the top ten supply around 10% of the sample.

The source of this sequence is a female patient aged 2-15 years who had a stem cell transplant for Fanconi anemia, so the T cells may come from the graft donor. The chain is encoded by TRBV5-4 joined to TRBJ2-1, with 8 bases aligning to TRBD2. The sample consisted of peripheral blood, taken 360 days after TCRalphabeta/CD19-depleted stem cell transplant. The sequence in DNA is TGTGCCAGCAGCTTGGGGGCCGTTGTCGGGGGGGCCCAGTACAATGAGCAGTTCTTC. Its amino acids are CASSLGAVVGGAQYNEQFF.